The 29 T cell receptor beta chains presented below share a single source sample, sequenced in a study of regulatory T cells in long-lasting Graves disease. Time point reported: persistent/refractory GD, antithyroid drugs over 5 years with positive TRAb. Construction of the TCR library relied on RNA isolated from PBMCs. In building TCR beta libraries, iRepertoire HTBI primers were used together with Arm-PCR of CDR3 regions. TCRdb reanalysed the multiplex PCR reads using MiXCR and keeps one entry per CDR3 protein. The sample lists about 310,000 distinct CDR3 sequences; under 25% were seen once. Sequencing used peripheral blood mononuclear cells (PBMCs), obtained when the disease was refractory, from a patient treated with antithyroid drugs. The receptors here all came from a female donor with Graves disease.

This clonotype was recorded a few times. The chain has TRBV4-3 and TRBJ2-5; 12 bases line up with TRBD1. There are 17 residues in the CDR3. Germline CDR1 is LGHNA and CDR2 is YSLEER. V shed 0 bases, J shed 5 bases, and the junction held 7 bases outside the gene matches. In nucleotides, the CDR3 is TGCGCCAGCAGCCAAGATGGGGGGACAGGGGGCGGCGAGACCCAGTACTTC. Protein product: CASSQDGGTGGGETQYF.

The chain recombines TRBV6-5 with TRBJ2-1, with D hard to call. The CDR3 length is 13 residues. Germline V gene sequence: CDR1 MNHEY, CDR2 SVGAGI. V gave up 2 bases and J gave up 6 bases, with 8 bases separating them. The CDR3 loop reads CASSYRASNEQFF. CDR3 DNA sequence: TGTGCCAGCAGTTACAGGGCAAGCAATGAGCAGTTCTTC.

Concerning this clonotype itself: It may be a read error: a sequence one base away is much more abundant. This CDR3 is missing its conserved last phenylalanine or tryptophan, likely due to a read error. J is TRBJ2-2 and V is TRBV28; no clear D gene. This CDR3 is 12 amino acids long. Germline CDR1 MDHEN, CDR2 SYDVKM. V dropped 10 bases and J dropped 8 bases, with 14 bases sitting between them. The CDR3 spells CATQYGPGELFS. The CDR3 nucleotides read TGTGCCACCCAATACGGACCGGGGGAGCTGTTTTCT.

V is TRBV27 and J is TRBJ2-5; the match to TRBD2 covers 8 bases. The CDR3 is 16 residues long. Germline V CDR1 and CDR2: MNHEY, SMNVEV (reference sequence). Trimming removed 6 bases from V and 4 bases from J; junction bases left unmatched: 13. This CDR3 reads CASRDLPGLVGETQYF. The CDR3 region has the DNA TGTGCCAGCAGGGATCTTCCGGGACTAGTGGGAGAGACCCAGTACTTC.

In its sample, this clonotype was seen a few times. The rearrangement links TRBV7-2 to TRBJ2-3; possibly TRBD1 for D (5 bases). Germline V CDR1 and CDR2: SGHTA, FQGNSA. V was shortened by 5 bases and J by 0 bases, with 21 bases between the two germline ends. The CDR3 consists of 18 residues. In DNA form, the CDR3 reads TGTGCCAGCAGCCTGCGTCCTTCAGGGATGGGTAGCACAGATACGCAGTATTTT. Translation: CASSLRPSGMGSTDTQYF.

V is TRBV7-9 and J is TRBJ1-1; a possible D gene is TRBD1 (5 bases). Germline assignment: CDR1 SEHNR and CDR2 FQNEAQ (reference sequence). The length of the CDR3 is 13 residues. V lost 8 bases to trimming and J lost 1 base, with 11 bases between them. CDR3 residues: CASRGGSNTEAFF. In nucleotides, the CDR3 is TGTGCCAGCCGCGGGGGATCGAACACTGAAGCTTTCTTT. Full variable domain (missing parts from reference TRBV7-9 and TRBJ1-1): DTGVSQNPRHKITKRGQNVTFRCDPISEHNRLYWYRQTLGQGPEFLTYFQNEAQLEKSRLLSDRFSAERPKGSFSTLEIQRTEQGDSAMYLCASRGGSNTEAFFGQGTRLTVV.

This clonotype was found many times. The CDR3 protein is CASSLFWRHLSYEQYF. The CDR3 DNA reads TGTGCCAGCAGTTTATTCTGGCGACACCTCTCCTACGAGCAGTACTTC. The chain recombines TRBV28 with TRBJ2-7, with unresolved D. The CDR3 runs 16 residues. Germline CDR1 and CDR2: MDHEN and SYDVKM. Trimming removed 1 base from V and 0 bases from J, with 13 bases in between.

J is TRBJ2-5 and V is TRBV4-3; D not certain. Germline lookup yields CDR1 LGHNA and CDR2 YSLEER. The V end was cut by 0 bases, the J end by 1 base, with 9 bases between. The CDR3 totals 15 residues. Here the CDR3 DNA reads TGCGCCAGCAGCCAAGAGGGCGGAATCCAAGAGACCCAGTACTTC. It yields the protein CASSQEGGIQETQYF.

To note about this clonotype: The germline gene is not matched at one end of the junction; a read error may be the cause. The chain is built from TRBV9 and TRBJ2-7, with 7 nucleotides matching TRBD1. Germline CDR1 and CDR2: SGDLS and YYNGEE. The CDR3 runs to 14 residues. CDR3 sequence: CASSPRTGSHEQYF. The DNA of the CDR3 is TGTGCCAGCAGCCCCCGGACAGGCTCCCACGAGCAGTACTTC.

Ten or more counts support this clonotype. The chain has TRBV6-1 and TRBJ1-1; 8 nucleotides match TRBD1. V shed 6 bases and J 0 bases; nucleotides not matched to a gene: 3. CDR1 MNHNS and CDR2 SASEGT come from the germline V gene. The CDR3 extends over 14 amino acids. The CDR3: CASRWTGMNTEAFF. Here the CDR3 DNA reads TGTGCCAGCAGATGGACAGGGATGAACACTGAAGCTTTCTTT.

This clonotype has at least ten counts. J is TRBJ2-7 and V is TRBV28, with 7 bases lining up with TRBD2. The CDR3 is 14 residues long. Germline-derived CDR1 and CDR2 are MDHEN and SYDVKM. V trimming: 2 bases; J trimming: 7 bases; junction bases outside the gene matches: 8. The DNA for the CDR3 is TGTGCCAGCAGTTTAATGGCGGGAGTGCGGGAGCAGTACTTC. Amino acids: CASSLMAGVREQYF.

In its sample, this clonotype was seen a few times. This chain connects TRBV3-1 to TRBJ2-7; TRBD2 matches 9 bases. Germline CDR1 is LGHDT and CDR2 is YNNKEL (reference sequence). V dropped 1 base and J dropped 0; count of bases not matched to a gene: 7. The CDR3 sequence is 17 residues long. CDR3 coding DNA: TGTGCCAGCAGCCAAGCGAGCAGCGGGAGGAGCTCCTACGAGCAGTACTTC. Its translation is CASSQASSGRSSYEQYF.

This clonotype was counted at least ten times. The chain carries TRBV12-3 or TRBV12-4 and TRBJ1-1, with 7 bases aligning to TRBD1. V shed 3 bases, J shed 5 bases, and the junction held 6 bases outside the gene matches. The CDR3 contains 14 residues. The CDR3 reads CASSFDRVITEAFF. CDR3 coding DNA: TGTGCCAGCAGTTTTGACAGGGTTATTACTGAAGCTTTCTTT.

A single count supports this clonotype. Given a much more abundant clone one base away, this may be a read error. The rearrangement links TRBV11-1 to TRBJ1-6; D is unclear. The length of the CDR3 is 12 residues. CDR1 is SGHAT, CDR2 FQDESV, per germline (reference sequence). Trimming removed 2 bases from V and 18 bases from J, with 14 bases in between. The CDR3 DNA reads as TGTGCCAGCAGCTTATCCGGGATCCACCCCCACTTT. Amino acids: CASSLSGIHPHF.

This clonotype occurred many times. The rearrangement joins TRBV2 to TRBJ2-5; D perhaps matches TRBD2 (5 bases). V lost 8 bases and J 5 bases, leaving 12 bases between the germline ends. The CDR3 totals 12 residues. Germline CDR1 is SNHLY and CDR2 is FYNNEI. The CDR3 loop reads CASGSGGETQYF. Here the CDR3 DNA reads TGTGCCAGCGGTAGTGGAGGCGAGACCCAGTACTTC.

This clonotype came up many times. The V and J genes are TRBV18 and TRBJ1-6; no clear D. This CDR3 spans 14 amino acids. V was shortened by 3 bases and J by 8 bases, with 11 bases between the two germline ends. From germline, CDR1 is KGHSH and CDR2 LQKENI. The CDR3 DNA reads as TGTGCCAGCTCACCTGAGACTGTTTATTCACCCCTCCACTTT. Translated: CASSPETVYSPLHF.

This clonotype was seen at least ten times. The chain joins TRBV12-3 or TRBV12-4 to TRBJ2-5; 7 bases match TRBD2. V lost 4 bases to trimming and J lost 3 bases; unmatched junction nucleotides: 2. This CDR3 is built from 13 residues. The CDR3 loop is CASSWGGEETQYF. Written as DNA, the CDR3 is TGTGCCAGCAGTTGGGGGGGGGAAGAGACCCAGTACTTC.

The table lists this clonotype with many counts. This chain links TRBV12-3 or TRBV12-4 with TRBJ2-1; 7 nucleotides agree with TRBD1. J was trimmed by 7 bases and V by 4 bases; bases with no gene match: 7. This CDR3 is 14 amino acids long. The CDR3 DNA reads TGTGCCAGCAGTTCACAGGGGACGGGGAATGAGCAGTTCTTC. Translated: CASSSQGTGNEQFF.

This clonotype was detected many times. This chain links TRBV28 with TRBJ1-1, with a weak D call TRBD1 (5 bases). Trimming took 3 bases from V and 7 from J, leaving 9 bases between them. CDR3 length: 12 residues. The germline gives CDR1 MDHEN, CDR2 SYDVKM. CDR3 bases: TGTGCCAGCAGTTTCAGGGCGGATGAAGCTTTCTTT. Protein sequence: CASSFRADEAFF.

The chain couples TRBV7-2 to TRBJ2-2; 11 bases line up with TRBD1. Per germline, CDR1 SGHTA and CDR2 FQGNSA. CDR3 length: 15 amino acids. Unmatched junction bases numbered 5, after V lost 4 bases and J lost 7 bases. The CDR3 protein is CASSSRTGGYGELFF. DNA of the CDR3: TGTGCCAGCAGCTCCAGGACAGGGGGCTACGGGGAGCTGTTTTTT.

As concerns this clonotype: This may come from a read error, since a much larger clone is one base off. No conserved phenylalanine or tryptophan ends this CDR3, so it is likely a read error. The gene calls are TRBV10-3 and TRBJ2-7, with 8 bases that match TRBD2. The germline gives CDR1 ENHRY, CDR2 SYGVKD. The V and J ends lost 10 bases and 3 bases, in that order; junction bases with no gene match: 8. CDR3 size: 13 residues. Here the CDR3 DNA reads TGTGCCACCCAAGCGGGAGAGAACTACGAGCAGTACTCC. Protein: CATQAGENYEQYS.

This clonotype was seen repeatedly, ten times or more. This chain uses TRBV18 with TRBJ2-7; 9 bases are a match to TRBD2. CDR3 length: 16 residues. The germline gives CDR1 KGHSH, CDR2 LQKENI. Unmatched junction bases numbered 8, after V lost 2 bases and J lost 3 bases. CDR3 bases: TGTGCCAGCTCACCAGGCCTAGCGGGATTTATCTACGAGCAGTACTTC. It specifies CASSPGLAGFIYEQYF.

This clonotype occurred once. The rearrangement uses TRBV12-3 or TRBV12-4 and TRBJ2-1, with 12 bases identical to TRBD2. V shed 4 bases and J 4 bases; nucleotides not matched to a gene: 8. The CDR3 is made up of 17 amino acids. CDR3 sequence reads: CASSYPTSGSSYNEQFF. The CDR3 DNA reads as TGTGCCAGCAGTTACCCGACTAGCGGGAGTTCTTACAATGAGCAGTTCTTC.

The table lists this clonotype with many counts. The gene calls are TRBV6-1 and TRBJ2-5; the D gene is possibly TRBD2 (6 bases). The V end was cut by 8 bases, the J end by 4 bases, with 17 bases between. The CDR3 runs to 14 residues. Germline V gene lookup returns CDR1 MNHNS and CDR2 SASEGT. The CDR3 sequence: CASARLGRPETQYF. CDR3 DNA sequence: TGTGCCAGCGCGCGACTAGGGCGTCCAGAGACCCAGTACTTC.

The chain carries TRBV5-6 and TRBJ2-7; D gene uncertain. Trimming removed 1 base at V and 5 bases at J, with 13 bases between. CDR3 size: 14 residues. Germline V gene lookup returns CDR1 SGHDT and CDR2 YYEEEE. CDR3 protein: CASSLQNSVDEQYF. The CDR3 region has the DNA TGTGCCAGCAGCTTGCAGAATTCCGTGGACGAGCAGTACTTC.

This clonotype was picked up many times. The rearrangement joins TRBV12-3 or TRBV12-4 to TRBJ1-1; TRBD1 might be the D (6 bases). The CDR3 extends over 14 amino acids. Deletions cut 5 bases from V and 2 bases from J, with 12 bases between. CDR3 loop: CASSPRQENTEAFF. CDR3 DNA: TGTGCCAGCAGTCCCAGACAGGAAAACACTGAAGCTTTCTTT.

This clonotype was recorded at least ten times. The rearrangement links TRBV27 to TRBJ1-3, with TRBD1 matching over 8 bases. There are 16 residues in the CDR3. The J segment lost 4 bases and the V segment lost 0 bases, leaving 5 bases of the junction unmatched. Germline V gene sequence: CDR1 MNHEY, CDR2 SMNVEV (reference sequence). CDR3 residues: CASSLSPTGEGNTIYF. The CDR3 nucleotides read TGTGCCAGCAGTTTATCGCCGACAGGGGAAGGAAACACCATATATTTT.

This clonotype appeared a single time. The chain carries TRBV7-2 and TRBJ2-1; D remains ambiguous. Deletions cut 1 base from V and 10 bases from J, with 23 bases between. This CDR3 has 17 residues. The V gene's germline CDR1 is SGHTA and CDR2 FQGNSA. The CDR3 region has the DNA TGTGCCAGCAGCTTAGGGTATATTCGCCCAACACCTACGGAGCAGTTCTTC. Amino acid sequence: CASSLGYIRPTPTEQFF.

The chain employs TRBV11-2 and TRBJ2-2; no reliable D call. Trimming left V 2 bases short and J 2 bases short, with 9 bases between. Germline values: CDR1 SGHAT, CDR2 FQNNGV. The CDR3 contains 15 residues. The CDR3 nucleotides read TGTGCCAGCAGCTTACTCTTGCTAAACACCGGGGAGCTGTTTTTT. This encodes CASSLLLLNTGELFF.